Presented here are 23 T cell receptor beta chains from one specimen sequenced in a study of shared clonotypes between healthy human individuals. Clones were read by immunoSEQ multiplex PCR, and TCRdb kept only the in-frame ones, dropping some. The table includes about 2.4 million clones, approximately 94% detected once. Sequencing was done on a sample of naive CD4+ T cells from PBMCs. The subset: CD45RA+ positively selected. Every receptor here comes from a young man in good health. Some clones in this sample may be carry-over from other donors' samples.

V gene TRBV9 combines with J gene TRBJ1-6; 9 bases are a match to TRBD1. Germline V gene data show CDR1 as SGDLS and CDR2 as YYNGEE. V trimming: 7 bases; J trimming: 7 bases; junction bases outside the gene matches: 12. The CDR3 spans 16 residues. The CDR3 loop is CASARDVGTGNSPLHF. The CDR3 DNA is TGTGCCAGCGCGAGAGATGTCGGGACAGGGAATTCACCCCTCCACTTT.

The rearrangement joins TRBV19 to TRBJ2-7; 10 bases map to TRBD2. The CDR3 contains 14 residues. Trimming took 6 bases from V and 3 from J; bases not matched to a gene: 5. Germline values: CDR1 LNHDA, CDR2 SQIVND (reference sequence). CDR3 DNA: TGTGCCAGTAGGCCTACTAGCGGGGTCTACGAGCAGTACTTC. It codes for CASRPTSGVYEQYF.

This chain connects TRBV28 to TRBJ1-2, with 10 positions matching TRBD1. CDR3 length equals 14 residues. Germline lookup yields CDR1 MDHEN and CDR2 SYDVKM. The junction had 5 bases not matched to a gene; V was cut back by 2 bases and J by 8 bases. DNA of the CDR3: TGTGCCAGCAGTTTAAGGGGGACAGGGGAAGGCTACACCTTC. Its protein is CASSLRGTGEGYTF.

CDR3 sequence reads: CASRMTSGGVGEQFF. The CDR3 DNA follows: TGCGCCAGCAGGATGACTAGCGGGGGTGTAGGTGAGCAGTTCTTC. The chain combines TRBV5-1 with TRBJ2-1; TRBD2 agrees at 12 bases. The CDR3 contains 15 residues. V trimming: 5 bases; J trimming: 9 bases; junction bases outside the gene matches: 9. The V gene's germline CDR1 is SGHRS and CDR2 YFSETQ.

The J gene is TRBJ2-2, the V gene TRBV30, with no clear D. Germline V gene lookup returns CDR1 GTSNPN and CDR2 SVGIG (reference sequence). V lost 4 bases and J 4 bases, leaving 7 bases between the germline ends. The CDR3 spans 12 residues. CDR3 DNA sequence: TGTGCCTGGACTAGGGTCACCGGGGAGCTGTTTTTT. Translated: CAWTRVTGELFF.

Regarding this clone: Other nucleotide sequences in the sample specify the same CDR3. V usage is TRBV28 and J usage is TRBJ1-2; the match to TRBD1 covers 7 bases. This CDR3 is built from 13 residues. CDR1 is MDHEN and CDR2 is SYDVKM in the germline V gene. Losses at the gene ends were 5 bases for V and 4 bases for J; bases not matched to a gene: 4. The CDR3 DNA reads as TGTGCCAGCAGTCTAGACAGGGCCTATGGCTACACCTTC. Its protein product is CASSLDRAYGYTF.

The V call is TRBV9, the J call TRBJ1-2; D might be TRBD1 (6 bases). Germline V gene sequence: CDR1 SGDLS, CDR2 YYNGEE. Trimming cost V 4 bases and J 4 bases, with 17 bases left between them. The CDR3 spans 15 residues. Written as DNA, the CDR3 is TGTGCCAGCAGCCCTCACCAGGGGATGGGCTATGGCTACACCTTC. It codes for CASSPHQGMGYGYTF.

The V call is TRBV5-4, the J call TRBJ2-7, with a tentative D call TRBD1 (6 bases). CDR1 and CDR2 (germline): SGHNT, YYREEE (reference sequence). The CDR3 has 15 residues. Trimming took 4 bases from V and 0 from J, leaving 14 bases between them. The CDR3 DNA reads TGTGCCAGCAGCCGAGACAGGAGGAGCTCCTACGAGCAGTACTTC. As protein: CASSRDRRSSYEQYF.

This chain's CDR3 is CASSSGTSGSTDTQYF. For the CDR3, the DNA is TGTGCCAGCAGCTCCGGGACTAGCGGGAGCACAGATACGCAGTATTTT. This chain connects TRBV9 to TRBJ2-3; TRBD2 matches 12 bases. From germline, CDR1 is SGDLS and CDR2 YYNGEE. V lost 4 bases and J lost 0; bases outside the gene matches: 3. CDR3 length: 16 amino acids.

This CDR3 reads CASSVGGTGVSYTF. CDR3 coding DNA: TGTGCCAGCAGCGTAGGTGGGACAGGGGTTTCCTACACCTTC. The V call is TRBV9, the J call TRBJ1-2; 10 bases are shared with TRBD1. The ends lost 0 bases at V and 10 bases at J; junction bases unmatched: 6. This CDR3 contains 14 residues. CDR1 is SGDLS and CDR2 is YYNGEE in the germline V gene.

In regard to this clone: The sample holds other DNA sequences that translate to the same CDR3. The chain uses TRBV7-3 and TRBJ2-5; a possible D gene is TRBD1 (5 bases). Germline lookup yields CDR1 SGHTA and CDR2 FQGTGA. The CDR3 is 12 amino acids. Trimming left V 3 bases short and J 4 bases short, with 6 bases between. This CDR3 is CASSFDRETQYF. The CDR3 DNA is TGTGCCAGCAGCTTCGACAGAGAGACCCAGTACTTC.

The chain couples TRBV5-1 to TRBJ2-1; tentatively, D is TRBD1 (6 bases). In germline, CDR1 is SGHRS, CDR2 YFSETQ. The CDR3 totals 15 residues. V lost 0 bases and J 6 bases, leaving 13 bases between the germline ends. CDR3 DNA sequence: TGCGCCAGCAGCTTGGCTGGGGGCTGGGGCAATGAGCAGTTCTTC. Protein sequence: CASSLAGGWGNEQFF.

Regarding this clone: This sample also contains other DNA sequences that code for the same CDR3. This chain joins TRBV5-1 and TRBJ1-4; TRBD1 matches at 9 bases. The V segment lost 4 bases and the J segment 4 bases; nucleotides outside the gene matches: 5. The CDR3 loop spans 15 amino acids. CDR1 and CDR2 from the germline V gene are SGHRS and YFSETQ. In DNA form, the CDR3 reads TGCGCCAGCAGCCTTACAGGGGGCGGTAATGAAAAACTGTTTTTT. This gives the protein CASSLTGGGNEKLFF. The whole variable domain, remainder taken from reference TRBV5-1 and TRBJ1-4, is KAGVTQTPRYLIKTRGQQVTLSCSPISGHRSVSWYQQTPGQGLQFLFEYFSETQRNKGNFPGRFSGRQFSNSRSEMNVSTLELGDSALYLCASSLTGGGNEKLFFGSGTQLSVL.

The chain uses TRBV7-2 and TRBJ2-7, with unresolved D. V lost 3 bases to trimming and J lost 2 bases, with 5 bases between them. The CDR3 totals 12 residues. The germline V gene has CDR1 SGHTA and CDR2 FQGNSA. This CDR3 is CASSFDTYEQYF. The CDR3 DNA reads TGTGCCAGCAGCTTTGACACCTACGAGCAGTACTTC. Together with reference TRBV7-2 and TRBJ2-7, the CDR3 gives the full variable domain: GAGVSQSPSNKVTEKGKDVELRCDPISGHTALYWYRQSLGQGLEFLIYFQGNSAPDKSGLPSDRFSAERTGGSVSTLTIQRTQQEDSAVYLCASSFDTYEQYFGPGTRLTVT.

V usage is TRBV29-1 and J usage is TRBJ2-1, with D uncertain. V was shortened by 7 bases and J by 4 bases, with 14 bases between the two germline ends. The CDR3 totals 13 residues. Germline CDR1 is SQVTM and CDR2 is ANQGSEA. The CDR3 bases are TGCAGCGCTTTCATGAGACCGTACAATGAGCAGTTCTTC. Protein product: CSAFMRPYNEQFF.

Here the CDR3 reads CASRPALNTEAFF. CDR3 coding DNA: TGTGCCAGCAGACCCGCCCTGAACACTGAAGCTTTCTTT. The chain joins TRBV7-2 to TRBJ1-1; D gene unclear. The germline V gene encodes CDR1 SGHTA and CDR2 FQGNSA. Trimming took 6 bases from V and 0 from J, leaving 8 bases between them. The CDR3 consists of 13 residues.

This chain joins TRBV6-1 and TRBJ1-1, with 9 bases that match TRBD1. Per germline, CDR1 MNHNS and CDR2 SASEGT. The CDR3 extends over 12 amino acids. Trimming cost V 8 bases and J 7 bases; bases outside gene matches: 5. The CDR3: CASYRGRGEAFF. As DNA, the CDR3 is TGTGCCAGCTACAGGGGGCGCGGTGAAGCTTTCTTT.

The gene calls are TRBV5-1 and TRBJ2-2; the D gene is possibly TRBD1 (6 bases). CDR3 size: 16 residues. With 5 bases removed from V and 7 bases from J, the gap between germline ends came to 21 bases. Germline loops: CDR1 SGHRS, CDR2 YFSETQ. The CDR3 DNA sequence: TGCGCCAGCAGGCCCATGACAGGCTTAGATGGCGGGGAGCTGTTTTTT. Protein: CASRPMTGLDGGELFF.

The rearrangement uses TRBV27 and TRBJ2-2; D possibly matches TRBD1 or TRBD2 (5 bases each). Germline CDR1 and CDR2: MNHEY and SMNVEV (reference sequence). The CDR3 sequence is 15 residues long. The germline V and J ends were trimmed by 10 bases and 3 bases, with 18 bases remaining between them. CDR3 sequence reads: CATQFRGIDTGELFF. Written as DNA, the CDR3 is TGTGCCACCCAATTCCGGGGCATAGACACCGGGGAGCTGTTTTTT.

The chain is built from TRBV5-6 and TRBJ2-5, with D possibly TRBD2 on 5 matching bases. Germline V gene data show CDR1 as SGHDT and CDR2 as YYEEEE. CDR3 size: 14 residues. V was pared by 2 bases and J by 5 bases, with 13 bases between. The CDR3 nucleotides are TGTGCCAGCAGCTTAAACGGGGATCGCGAGACCCAGTACTTC. As protein: CASSLNGDRETQYF.

The chain recombines TRBV7-2 with TRBJ2-7; unclear D gene. The CDR3 loop spans 14 amino acids. V was pared by 7 bases and J by 6 bases, with 19 bases between. Per the germline V gene, CDR1 is SGHTA and CDR2 is FQGNSA. The CDR3 loop reads CASTPPSKGSEQYF. The CDR3 nucleotides read TGTGCCAGCACCCCCCCTTCAAAGGGAAGCGAGCAGTACTTC.

V is TRBV9 and J is TRBJ2-1; 8 bases line up with TRBD2. Germline V gene lookup returns CDR1 SGDLS and CDR2 YYNGEE. CDR3 length: 15 amino acids. V lost 0 bases, J lost 5 bases, and 4 bases stayed unmatched. CDR3 DNA: TGTGCCAGCAGCGTAGTCGGGAGGGCAAACAATGAGCAGTTCTTC. It translates to CASSVVGRANNEQFF.

Comment on this clone: The same CDR3 is also encoded by other DNA sequences in this sample. The chain uses TRBV2 and TRBJ2-7; tentatively, D is TRBD1 (6 bases). This CDR3 region has 15 residues. V lost 5 bases and J 2 bases, leaving 16 bases between the germline ends. Germline CDR1 reads SNHLY; CDR2 reads FYNNEI. CDR3 nucleotide sequence: TGTGCCAGCAGTCCCACGGCAGGGGATCCCTACGAGCAGTACTTC. Translated: CASSPTAGDPYEQYF.